The source of this T cell receptor (beta chain) is a study of CD4 T cells in relation to SARS-CoV-2 and coronaviruses. Across the whole study: Convalescent patients were seven or eight males and 4 females; two were Hispanic. Crossreactive spike epitopes shared across donors were mapped to their HLA restriction. Study results and limitations: The assay detects memory recall responses, not culture-primed primary responses.

Uncultured naive and memory CD4+ T cells supplied DNA for deep TCR-beta sequencing. The data were produced by immunoSEQ multiplex PCR, yet TCRdb's version contains in-frame clones alone and is incomplete. The repertoire consists of tens of thousands of clones, with roughly nine tenths occurring once and the leading ten covering roughly 0.4%. The CDR3 runs 18 residues. Per germline, CDR1 DFQATT and CDR2 SNEGSKA (reference sequence). Trimming took 3 bases from V and 0 from J, leaving 21 bases between them. This clone was seen only a few times. Its antigen is not known. V is TRBV20-1 and J is TRBJ1-5; D is unresolved. The sequenced sample consisted of naive CD4+ T cells from PBMCs. Sample subset: naive CD4+ T cells isolated by negative enrichment. This TCR was sampled from an adult with COVID-19. The CDR3 loop reads CSASRTGYGTYSNQPQHF. In nucleotides, the CDR3 is TGCAGTGCTAGTCGGACGGGCTATGGTACTTATAGCAATCAGCCCCAGCATTTT.